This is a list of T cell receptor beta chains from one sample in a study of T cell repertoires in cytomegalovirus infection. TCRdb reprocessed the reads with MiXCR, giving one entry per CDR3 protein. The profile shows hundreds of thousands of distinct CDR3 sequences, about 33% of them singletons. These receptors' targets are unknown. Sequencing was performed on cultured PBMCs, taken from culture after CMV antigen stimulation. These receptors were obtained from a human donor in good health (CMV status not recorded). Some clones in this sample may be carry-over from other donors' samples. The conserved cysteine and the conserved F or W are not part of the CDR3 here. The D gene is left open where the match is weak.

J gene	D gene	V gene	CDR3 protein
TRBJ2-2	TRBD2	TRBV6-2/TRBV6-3	ASSHRRLAGVRWTGELF
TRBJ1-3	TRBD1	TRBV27	ASPTPKGSQRDRVGNTIY
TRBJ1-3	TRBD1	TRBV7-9	ASPTLPGTGFSGNTIY
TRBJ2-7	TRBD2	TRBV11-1	ASSLEGTSGREQY
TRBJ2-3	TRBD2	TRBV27	ASTDAGGPTDTQY
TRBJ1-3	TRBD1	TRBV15	ATSLQGAPGNTIY
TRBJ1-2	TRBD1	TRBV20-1	SARDFLTGDGYT
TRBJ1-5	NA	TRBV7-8	ASSLGLSNQPQH
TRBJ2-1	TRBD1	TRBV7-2	ASSSDRGISYNEQF
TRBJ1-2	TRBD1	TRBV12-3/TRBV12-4	ASSLPGQGRNGYT
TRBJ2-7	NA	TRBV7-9	ASSLDAGDYEQY
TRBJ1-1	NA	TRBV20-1	SARPGVSEDSRWGTEAF
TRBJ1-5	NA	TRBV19	ASSPGEGYQPQH
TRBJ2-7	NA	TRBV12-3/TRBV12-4	ASSKPGPNSGEQY
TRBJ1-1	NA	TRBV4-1	ASSQVSATEAF
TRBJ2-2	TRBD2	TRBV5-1	ASSLDPSGTTGELF
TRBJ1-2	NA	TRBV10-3	AISESIWQGRVYGYT
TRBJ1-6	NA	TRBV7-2	ASSLLGQNSPLH
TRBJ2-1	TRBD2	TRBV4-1	ASSQGVLAGRGEQF
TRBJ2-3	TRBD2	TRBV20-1	SARDWRGDTQY
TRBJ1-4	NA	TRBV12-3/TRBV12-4	ASSPGPWGEKLF
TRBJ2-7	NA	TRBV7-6	ASSLPGSGQY
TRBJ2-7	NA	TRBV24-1	ATSEATEPYEQY
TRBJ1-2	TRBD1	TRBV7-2	ASSARDRKQGGYT
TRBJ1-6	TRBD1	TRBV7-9	ASSLRRGQGTYNSPLH
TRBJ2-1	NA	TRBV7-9	ASRFPRLGYEQF